The 17 T cell receptor beta chains reported below all come from one sample, sequenced in a study of T-cell memory formation after mild COVID-19. TCRdb used MiXCR to reprocess the 5' RACE reads, holding one entry per CDR3 protein. The table shows fewer than 150,000 distinct CDR3 sequences, with approximately 22% occurring only once. Material: PBMCs or a T cell subset sorted from them (not recorded which). These receptors were taken from a man aged 18 to 35 who had mild COVID-19 (a few samples of this study predate the infection). Cell type and time point are not known.

The chain has TRBV7-3 and TRBJ2-3, with D possibly TRBD1 on 5 matching bases. Germline V gene sequence: CDR1 SGHTA, CDR2 FQGTGA. Trimming removed 5 bases from V and 4 bases from J, with 10 bases in between. There are 13 residues in the CDR3. The DNA for the CDR3 is TGTGCCAGCAGCCCCAGGGCCGCAGATACGCAGTATTTT. Its protein product is CASSPRAADTQYF.

The J gene is TRBJ2-3, the V gene TRBV7-9, with D tentatively TRBD2 (7 bases). The ends were cut back, 0 bases at V and 6 bases at J, with 13 bases in the middle. The CDR3 spans 15 residues. Germline CDR1 reads SEHNR; CDR2 reads FQNEAQ (reference sequence). CDR3 in DNA: TGTGCCAGCAGCTTAGCGGGGGGGCCAGGCGATACGCAGTATTTT. It specifies CASSLAGGPGDTQYF.

This clonotype came up a few times. This chain joins TRBV6-6 and TRBJ1-1, with 9 bases lining up with TRBD1. The J segment lost 3 bases and the V segment lost 6 bases, leaving 5 bases of the junction unmatched. This CDR3 has 14 amino acids. Germline CDR1 is MNHNY and CDR2 is SVGAGI (reference sequence). The CDR3 reads CASSLDRGDTEAFF. The CDR3 DNA is TGTGCCAGCAGCCTTGACAGGGGGGACACTGAAGCTTTCTTT.

This clonotype was found a few times. The rearrangement joins TRBV7-3 to TRBJ2-3, with D perhaps TRBD1 or TRBD2 (5 bases each). CDR3 length equals 15 residues. Trimming pared 1 base from V and 2 bases from J, leaving 10 bases between. Germline CDR1 SGHTA, CDR2 FQGTGA. The CDR3: CASSLKWGNTDTQYF. Written as DNA, the CDR3 is TGTGCCAGCAGCTTAAAATGGGGGAACACAGATACGCAGTATTTT.

This clonotype was counted only a few times. The chain links TRBV4-1 to TRBJ2-3; maybe TRBD2 (5 bases). The CDR3 covers 15 residues. Deletions cut 3 bases from V and 5 bases from J, with 15 bases between. Germline CDR1 MGHRA, CDR2 YSYEKL. The CDR3 is CASSHEGRIQDTQYF. CDR3 nucleotides: TGCGCCAGCAGCCATGAGGGAAGAATCCAAGATACGCAGTATTTT.

This clonotype was seen more than once but under ten times. J is TRBJ2-1 and V is TRBV27; possible D gene TRBD2, 6 bases. The CDR3 runs 11 residues. From germline, CDR1 is MNHEY and CDR2 SMNVEV (reference sequence). With 5 bases removed from V and 15 bases from J, the gap between germline ends came to 14 bases. DNA for the CDR3: TGTGCCAGCAGTAGCACGGGGGTCTCGTTCTTC. The encoded protein is CASSSTGVSFF.

The sample holds a few counts of this clonotype. The J gene is TRBJ2-7, the V gene TRBV14; 9 positions match TRBD2. Trimming removed 3 bases from V and 4 bases from J; junction bases left unmatched: 7. The CDR3 loop spans 15 amino acids. From germline, CDR1 is SGHDN and CDR2 FVKESK. The DNA for the CDR3 is TGTGCCAGCAGCCAGGAGGGGGGACTAGCTTACGAGCAGTACTTC. Translation gives CASSQEGGLAYEQYF.

This clonotype appeared a few times. The V and J genes are TRBV9 and TRBJ2-1, with 11 bases matching TRBD2. Germline loops: CDR1 SGDLS, CDR2 YYNGEE. CDR3 length: 15 residues. V gave up 5 bases and J gave up 5 bases; unmatched junction bases: 6. The CDR3 bases are TGTGCCAGCAGTTCTAGCGGGGGGTCCCACAATGAGCAGTTCTTC. It encodes CASSSSGGSHNEQFF.

The table lists this clonotype with a few counts. This sequence joins TRBV6-2 or TRBV6-3 and TRBJ2-1, with TRBD2 identical over 9 bases. The CDR3 length is 16 residues. Germline CDR1 is MNHEY and CDR2 is SVGEGT. Germline trimming cut 6 bases from V and 5 bases from J; bases unmatched to any gene: 11. CDR3 DNA: TGTGCCAGCAGCCCGATACGGGTAGCGGGGGACAATGAGCAGTTCTTC. Translation gives CASSPIRVAGDNEQFF.

The chain links TRBV7-9 to TRBJ1-4, with 11 positions matching TRBD1. CDR1 is SEHNR, CDR2 FQNEAQ, per germline (reference sequence). The CDR3 contains 16 residues. V lost 1 base, J lost 5 bases, and 3 bases stayed unmatched. The CDR3 here is CASSLGTGGRNEKLFF. In DNA, the CDR3 is TGTGCCAGCAGCTTAGGGACAGGGGGCCGGAATGAAAAACTGTTTTTT. Using reference TRBV7-9 and TRBJ1-4 for the parts outside the CDR3, the full variable domain is DTGVSQNPRHKITKRGQNVTFRCDPISEHNRLYWYRQTLGQGPEFLTYFQNEAQLEKSRLLSDRFSAERPKGSFSTLEIQRTEQGDSAMYLCASSLGTGGRNEKLFFGSGTQLSVL.

This clonotype was detected only a few times. The gene calls are TRBV25-1 and TRBJ2-2; D unclear. The CDR3 loop spans 13 amino acids. Germline-derived CDR1 and CDR2 are MGHDK and SYGVNS. The V gene lost 4 bases and the J gene lost 4 bases, with 7 bases spanning the gap. CDR3: CASSGWGTGELFF. The CDR3 coding sequence is TGTGCCAGCAGTGGGTGGGGCACCGGGGAGCTGTTTTTT.

As for this clonotype: Here the CDR3 omits its conserved ending phenylalanine or tryptophan, so a read error is the likely source. No DNA is shown, since the ends of the CDR3 on it are uncertain; the CDR3 is the one TCRdb lists. The V call is TRBV5-8, the J call TRBJ1-2; the D call in the table, TRBD1, was not verified against the DNA. The CDR3 region is 10 residues in length, termini included. Germline V gene data show CDR1 as SGHTS and CDR2 as YDEGEE. CDR3 sequence: CASSLLVRAS.

Only a few counts were recorded for this clonotype. The chain uses TRBV4-2 and TRBJ2-2, with D perhaps matching TRBD1 (6 bases). V dropped 8 bases and J dropped 3 bases, with 10 bases sitting between them. CDR3 length equals 13 residues. Germline assignment: CDR1 LGHNA and CDR2 YNFKEQ. The CDR3 protein is CASEDSDTGELFF. The CDR3 DNA reads TGTGCCAGCGAGGACAGCGACACCGGGGAGCTGTTTTTT.

This clonotype was observed a handful of times. V gene TRBV10-3 combines with J gene TRBJ2-5; maybe TRBD2 (6 bases). Germline lookup yields CDR1 ENHRY and CDR2 SYGVKD. The CDR3 has 12 amino acids. V shed 8 bases and J shed 0 bases, with 7 bases lying between them. The CDR3 is CAIGGNQETQYF. In DNA form, the CDR3 reads TGTGCCATCGGGGGGAACCAAGAGACCCAGTACTTC.

The rearrangement uses TRBV20-1 and TRBJ2-3; TRBD2 matches at 13 bases. This CDR3 is built from 15 residues. After removal of 3 bases from V and 4 bases from J, the junction contained 4 bases not matched to a gene. The germline V gene encodes CDR1 DFQATT and CDR2 SNEGSKA (reference sequence). CDR3: CSARAGLAGADTQYF. DNA of the CDR3: TGCAGTGCTAGGGCCGGACTAGCGGGAGCAGATACGCAGTATTTT.

J is TRBJ2-7 and V is TRBV7-9; no reliable D call. This CDR3 has 14 amino acids. CDR1 and CDR2 (germline): SEHNR, FQNEAQ (reference sequence). Trimming removed 4 bases at V and 0 bases at J, with 10 bases between. The CDR3 region has the DNA TGTGCCAGCAGCTCCAGGAGAAGCTCCTACGAGCAGTACGTC. Translation: CASSSRRSSYEQYV.

The chain employs TRBV9 and TRBJ2-1; 8 bases align to TRBD1. The CDR3 runs to 15 residues. J was trimmed by 4 bases and V by 4 bases; bases with no gene match: 7. Germline-derived CDR1 and CDR2 are SGDLS and YYNGEE. The CDR3 region has the DNA TGTGCCAGCAGCCGAGGGACAGGCATTTACAATGAGCAGTTCTTC. This codes for CASSRGTGIYNEQFF.